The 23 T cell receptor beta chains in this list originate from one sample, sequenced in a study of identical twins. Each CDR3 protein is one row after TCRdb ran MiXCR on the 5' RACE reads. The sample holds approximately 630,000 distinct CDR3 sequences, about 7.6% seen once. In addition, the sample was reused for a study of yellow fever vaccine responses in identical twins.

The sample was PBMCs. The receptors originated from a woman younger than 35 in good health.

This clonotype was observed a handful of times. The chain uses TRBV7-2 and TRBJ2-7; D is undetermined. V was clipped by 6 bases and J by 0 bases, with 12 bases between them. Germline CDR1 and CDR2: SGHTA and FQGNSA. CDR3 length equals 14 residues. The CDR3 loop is CASSSPVPSYEQYF. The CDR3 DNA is TGTGCCAGCAGTTCCCCAGTACCCTCCTACGAGCAGTACTTC. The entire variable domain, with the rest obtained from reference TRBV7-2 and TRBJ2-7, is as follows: GAGVSQSPSNKVTEKGKDVELRCDPISGHTALYWYRQSLGQGLEFLIYFQGNSAPDKSGLPSDRFSAERTGGSVSTLTIQRTQQEDSAVYLCASSSPVPSYEQYFGPGTRLTVT.

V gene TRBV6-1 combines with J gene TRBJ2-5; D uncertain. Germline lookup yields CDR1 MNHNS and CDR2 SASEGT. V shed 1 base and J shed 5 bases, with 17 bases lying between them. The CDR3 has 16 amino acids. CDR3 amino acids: CASSEGGDRPRETQYF. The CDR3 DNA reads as TGTGCCAGCAGTGAAGGTGGGGATCGGCCTCGGGAGACCCAGTACTTC.

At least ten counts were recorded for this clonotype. CDR3 sequence: CASSPQLAGADNEQFF. The DNA of the CDR3 is TGTGCCAGCAGCCCTCAACTAGCGGGAGCAGACAATGAGCAGTTCTTC. The chain uses TRBV12-3 or TRBV12-4 and TRBJ2-1; 11 bases agree with TRBD2. Trimming removed 6 bases from V and 5 bases from J; junction bases left unmatched: 9. This CDR3 has 16 residues.

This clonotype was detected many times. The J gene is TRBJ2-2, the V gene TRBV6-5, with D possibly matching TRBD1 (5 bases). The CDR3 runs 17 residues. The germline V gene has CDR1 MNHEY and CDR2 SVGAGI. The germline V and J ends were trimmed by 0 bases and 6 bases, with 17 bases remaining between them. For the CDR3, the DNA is TGTGCCAGCAGTTACTCCATCGGGCAGGGTAACCCCGGGGAGCTGTTTTTT. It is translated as CASSYSIGQGNPGELFF.

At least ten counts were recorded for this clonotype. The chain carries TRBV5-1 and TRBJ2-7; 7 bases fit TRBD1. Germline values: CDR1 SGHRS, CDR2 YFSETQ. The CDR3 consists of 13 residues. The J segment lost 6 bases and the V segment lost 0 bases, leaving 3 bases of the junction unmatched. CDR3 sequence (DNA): TGCGCCAGCAGCTTGGACAGGGGTGGCGAGCAGTACTTC. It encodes CASSLDRGGEQYF.

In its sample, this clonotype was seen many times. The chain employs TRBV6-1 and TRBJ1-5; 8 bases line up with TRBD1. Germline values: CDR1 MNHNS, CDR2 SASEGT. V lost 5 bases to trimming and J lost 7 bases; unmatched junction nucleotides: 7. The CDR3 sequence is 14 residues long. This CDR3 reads CASSKQGVGQPQHF. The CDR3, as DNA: TGTGCCAGCAGTAAACAGGGGGTCGGCCAGCCCCAGCATTTT.

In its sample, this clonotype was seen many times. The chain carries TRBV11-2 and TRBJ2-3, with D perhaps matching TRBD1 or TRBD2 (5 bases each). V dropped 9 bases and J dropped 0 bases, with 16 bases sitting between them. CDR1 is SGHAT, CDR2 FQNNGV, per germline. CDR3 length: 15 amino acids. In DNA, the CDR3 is TGTGCCAGTCAAACTAGGGGTAGAAGCACAGATACGCAGTATTTT. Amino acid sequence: CASQTRGRSTDTQYF.

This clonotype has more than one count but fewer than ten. The chain's CDR3 is CASSSPGQGFTQYF. The CDR3 DNA reads TGTGCCAGCAGCTCACCGGGACAGGGGTTTACGCAGTATTTT. The rearrangement links TRBV5-5 to TRBJ2-3; 10 nucleotides line up with TRBD1. The CDR3 consists of 14 residues. V lost 3 bases and J lost 8; bases outside the gene matches: 6. CDR1 is SGHKS and CDR2 is YYEKEE in the germline V gene (reference sequence).

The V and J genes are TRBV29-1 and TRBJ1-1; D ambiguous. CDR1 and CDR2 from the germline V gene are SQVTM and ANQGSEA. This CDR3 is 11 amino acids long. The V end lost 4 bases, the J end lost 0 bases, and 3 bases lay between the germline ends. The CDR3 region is CSVVLNTEAFF. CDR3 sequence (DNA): TGCAGCGTTGTCCTGAACACTGAAGCTTTCTTT.

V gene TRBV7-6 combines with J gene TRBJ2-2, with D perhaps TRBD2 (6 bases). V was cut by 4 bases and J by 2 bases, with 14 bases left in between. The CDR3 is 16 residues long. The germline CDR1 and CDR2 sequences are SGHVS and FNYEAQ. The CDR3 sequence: CASSSQTGDNTGELFF. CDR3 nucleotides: TGTGCCAGCAGCTCCCAAACGGGGGACAACACCGGGGAGCTGTTTTTT.

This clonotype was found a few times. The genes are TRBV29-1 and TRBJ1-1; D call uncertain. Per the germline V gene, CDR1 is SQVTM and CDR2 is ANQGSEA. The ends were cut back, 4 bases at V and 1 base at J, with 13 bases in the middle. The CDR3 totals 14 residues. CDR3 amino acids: CSVAPLGRNTEAFF. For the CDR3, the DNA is TGCAGCGTTGCCCCCTTGGGGAGGAACACTGAAGCTTTCTTT.

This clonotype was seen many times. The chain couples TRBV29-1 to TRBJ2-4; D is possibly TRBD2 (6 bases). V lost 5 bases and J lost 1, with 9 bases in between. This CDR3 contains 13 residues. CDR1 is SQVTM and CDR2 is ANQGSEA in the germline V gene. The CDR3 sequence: CSVPAGAKNIQYF. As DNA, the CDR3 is TGCAGCGTTCCTGCGGGGGCCAAAAACATTCAGTACTTC.

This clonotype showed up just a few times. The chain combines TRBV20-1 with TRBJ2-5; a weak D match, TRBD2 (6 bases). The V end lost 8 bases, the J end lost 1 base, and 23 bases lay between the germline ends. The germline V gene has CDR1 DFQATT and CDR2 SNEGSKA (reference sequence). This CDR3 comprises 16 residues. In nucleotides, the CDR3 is TGCAGTTCGCTATTGGGGGGTTATAGGGGCCAAGAGACCCAGTACTTC. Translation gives CSSLLGGYRGQETQYF.

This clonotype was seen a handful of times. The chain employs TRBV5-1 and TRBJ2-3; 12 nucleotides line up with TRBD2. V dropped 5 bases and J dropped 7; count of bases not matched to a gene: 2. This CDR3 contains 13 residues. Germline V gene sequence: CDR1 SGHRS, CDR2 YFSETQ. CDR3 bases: TGCGCCAGCAGAGGACTAGCGGGGTATACGCAGTATTTT. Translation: CASRGLAGYTQYF.

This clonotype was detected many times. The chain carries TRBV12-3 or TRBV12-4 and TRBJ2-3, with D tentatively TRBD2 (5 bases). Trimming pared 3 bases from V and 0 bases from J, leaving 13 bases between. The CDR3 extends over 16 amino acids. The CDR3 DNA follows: TGTGCCAGCAGTTTTCGAGAGGACTTAAGCACAGATACGCAGTATTTT. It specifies CASSFREDLSTDTQYF.

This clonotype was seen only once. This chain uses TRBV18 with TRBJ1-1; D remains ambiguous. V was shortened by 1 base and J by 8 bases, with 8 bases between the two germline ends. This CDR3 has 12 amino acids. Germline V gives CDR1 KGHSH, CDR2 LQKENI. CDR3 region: CASSPLWIEAFF. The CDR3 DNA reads TGTGCCAGCTCACCACTGTGGATAGAAGCTTTCTTT.

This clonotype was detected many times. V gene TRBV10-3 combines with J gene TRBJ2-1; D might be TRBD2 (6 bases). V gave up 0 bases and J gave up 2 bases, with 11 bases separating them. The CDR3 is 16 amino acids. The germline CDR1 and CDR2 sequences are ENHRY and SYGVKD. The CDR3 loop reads CAISESGGGAYNEQFF. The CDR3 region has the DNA TGTGCCATCAGTGAGTCGGGGGGAGGAGCCTACAATGAGCAGTTCTTC.

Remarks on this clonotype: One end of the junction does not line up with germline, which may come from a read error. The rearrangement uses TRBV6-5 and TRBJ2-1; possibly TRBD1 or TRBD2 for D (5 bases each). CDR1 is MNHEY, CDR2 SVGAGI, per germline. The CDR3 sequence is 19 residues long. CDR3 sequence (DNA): TGTGCCAGCAGCTACTCAGGGAGTAAAAGATACATCTCCTACAATGAGCAGTTCTTC. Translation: CASSYSGSKRYISYNEQFF.

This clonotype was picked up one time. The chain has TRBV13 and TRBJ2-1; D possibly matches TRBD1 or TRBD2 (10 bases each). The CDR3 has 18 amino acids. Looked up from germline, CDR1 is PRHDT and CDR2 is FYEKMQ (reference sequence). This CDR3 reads CTFCLGDRGRLAGNEQFF. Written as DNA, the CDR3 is TGTACCTTCTGTTTAGGGGACAGGGGACGACTAGCGGGCAATGAGCAGTTCTTC.

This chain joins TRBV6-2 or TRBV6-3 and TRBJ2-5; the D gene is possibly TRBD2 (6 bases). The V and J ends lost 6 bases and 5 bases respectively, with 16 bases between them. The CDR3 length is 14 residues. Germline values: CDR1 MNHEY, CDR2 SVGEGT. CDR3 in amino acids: CASSPPSSAETQYF. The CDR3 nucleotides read TGTGCCAGCAGCCCCCCCTCTAGCGCGGAGACCCAGTACTTC.

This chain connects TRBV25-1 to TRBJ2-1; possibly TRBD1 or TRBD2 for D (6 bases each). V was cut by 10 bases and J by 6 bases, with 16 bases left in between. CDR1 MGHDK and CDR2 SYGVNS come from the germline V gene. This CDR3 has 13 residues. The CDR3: CAIAAEGGNEQFF. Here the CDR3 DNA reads TGTGCCATCGCCGCGGAGGGGGGCAATGAGCAGTTCTTC.

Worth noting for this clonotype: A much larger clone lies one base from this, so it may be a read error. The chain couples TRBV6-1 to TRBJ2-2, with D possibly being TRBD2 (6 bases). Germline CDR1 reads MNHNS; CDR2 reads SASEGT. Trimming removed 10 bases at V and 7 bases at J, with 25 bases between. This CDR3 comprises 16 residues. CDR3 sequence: CATWEVGLRPCGELFF. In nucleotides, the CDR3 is TGTGCCACATGGGAGGTTGGGCTTCGGCCCTGCGGGGAGCTGTTTTTT.

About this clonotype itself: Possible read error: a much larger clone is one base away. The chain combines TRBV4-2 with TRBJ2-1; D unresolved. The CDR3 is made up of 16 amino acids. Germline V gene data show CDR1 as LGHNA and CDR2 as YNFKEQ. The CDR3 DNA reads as TGTGCCAGCAGCCAAGATTGGCCTTCGGCTAGTGATGATCAGTTCTTC. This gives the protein CASSQDWPSASDDQFF.